These T cell receptor beta chains were read from a single sample in a study of T cell responses to AZD1222 COVID-19 vaccine. Sequencing used immunoSEQ multiplex PCR; TCRdb keeps in-frame clones, though not all of them. The data contain about 180,000 clones, almost 90% of them singletons. Sequencing was performed on peripheral blood, taken on day 0 of AZD1222 vaccination. The receptors stem from an adult in good health. Each CDR3 is given with its conserved first and last residue. Fields, in order: J gene, D gene, clone size, V gene, CDR3 DNA, CDR3 protein. D genes are given only for firm matches. Clone size, where shown, is once, few, many, or a class for clones that have expanded.

TRBJ2-5 NA NA TRBV4-3 TGCGCCAGCAGCCAAGATCCCAGGGTTGGGGAGACCCAGTACTTC CASSQDPRVGETQYF
TRBJ1-1 NA NA TRBV3-1/TRBV3-2 TGTGCCATCGAACAGGGAAAAGCTTTCTTT CAIEQGKAFF
TRBJ1-5 NA NA TRBV6-2/TRBV6-3 TGTGCCAGCAGTTATGACGCTCGGCCCCAGCATTTT CASSYDARPQHF
TRBJ2-3 NA NA TRBV5-4 TGTGCCAGCAGCTTGGGGGGGGCAGGCACAGATACGCAGTATTTT CASSLGGAGTDTQYF
TRBJ1-5 TRBD1 NA TRBV2 TGTGCCAGCAGTGGATGGGAGGACAGGGAAAGGAATCAGCCCCAGCATTTT CASSGWEDRERNQPQHF
TRBJ1-2 NA NA TRBV9 TGTGCCAGCAGCGCCTGGCCGGGAGACTATGGCTACACCTTC CASSAWPGDYGYTF
TRBJ1-2 NA NA TRBV10-2 TGCGCCAGCAGTCCCCTGGGGAGATATGGCTACACCTTC CASSPLGRYGYTF
TRBJ2-3 NA NA TRBV7-8 TGTGCCAGCAGCGTCCAACTGGGGGATACGCAGTATTTT CASSVQLGDTQYF
TRBJ1-5 TRBD1 NA TRBV28 TGTGCCAGCAGTCCCTCAGGGACAGGGGAGTGGCCCCAGCATTTT CASSPSGTGEWPQHF
TRBJ1-2 NA NA TRBV6-5 TGTGCCAGCAGTCAGGACCCTCGAATAGCGGGCTACACCTTC CASSQDPRIAGYTF
TRBJ2-3 NA NA TRBV6-5 TGTGCCAGCAGTTACTCGAAGCAAAGGCCAGATACGCAGTATTTT CASSYSKQRPDTQYF
TRBJ2-7 NA NA TRBV28 TGTGCCAGCAGGCAACAGGGAAACGAGCAGTACTTC CASRQQGNEQYF
TRBJ1-4 NA NA TRBV27 TGTGCCAGCAGTTTTTGGGGGGGAAAACTGTTTTTT CASSFWGGKLFF
TRBJ1-1 NA NA TRBV2 TGTGCCAGCAACGGGGGCTACACTGAAGCTTTCTTT CASNGGYTEAFF
TRBJ2-7 TRBD1 NA TRBV6-5 TGTGCCAGCAGAGAGAATTGGGACAGCTCCTACGAGCAGTACTTC CASRENWDSSYEQYF
TRBJ2-4 NA NA TRBV29-1 TGCAGCGCCCTCCAAGACAAAAACATTCAGTACTTC CSALQDKNIQYF
TRBJ2-2 TRBD1 NA TRBV6-5 TGTGCCGGTGGACAGGGCGTTACCGGGGAGCTGTTTTTT CAGGQGVTGELFF
TRBJ2-1 TRBD2 NA TRBV6-2/TRBV6-3 TGTGCCAGCAGTTACATATCGGGGGGGTACAATGAGCAGTTCTTC CASSYISGGYNEQFF
TRBJ1-2 NA NA TRBV5-1 TGCGCCAGCAGCTTGGAGGGGAACTATGGCTACACCTTC CASSLEGNYGYTF
TRBJ1-1 NA NA TRBV19 TGTGCCAGTACCATCAAAATGAACACTGAAGCTTTCTTT CASTIKMNTEAFF
TRBJ1-4 NA NA TRBV10-3 TGTGCCATCAGTGAGAAGGGGCAAGGTGAAAAACTGTTTTTT CAISEKGQGEKLFF
TRBJ2-1 TRBD2 NA TRBV27 TGTGCCAGCAGTTACCGACTAGCGGGGGGGGTCAATGAGCAGTTCTTC CASSYRLAGGVNEQFF
TRBJ2-1 NA NA TRBV15 TGTGCCACCAGCCAGAGGGAAATTGAGCAGTTCTTC CATSQREIEQFF
TRBJ1-5 NA NA TRBV15 TGTGCCACCAGTAAAAATCTTCTTCAGCCCCAGCATTTT CATSKNLLQPQHF
TRBJ2-5 TRBD2 many TRBV27 TGTGCCAGCAGTTTATCGTCCAGACTAGCGGTAAAACAAATTAAAGAGACCCAGTACTTC CASSLSSRLAVKQIKETQYF
TRBJ1-2 NA NA TRBV7-9 TGTGCCAGCAGCTTAATTACACGGCGGAATGGCTACACCTTC CASSLITRRNGYTF
TRBJ1-2 NA few TRBV4-1 TGCGCCAGCAGCCAAGCAGAGAACGGGAGGCCGTTGAAAGGCTACACCTTC CASSQAENGRPLKGYTF
TRBJ2-3 TRBD1 NA TRBV2 TGTGCCAGCAGTTTCTACAGGGGATCAGATACGCAGTATTTT CASSFYRGSDTQYF
TRBJ2-3 NA many TRBV7-3 TGTGCCAGCAGCGCCAACCCGGGGGCAGATACGCAGTATTTT CASSANPGADTQYF
TRBJ1-2 NA NA TRBV7-8 TGTGCCAGCAGCTTAGAAAGGAACTATGGCTACACCTTC CASSLERNYGYTF
TRBJ1-5 NA NA TRBV7-8 TGTGCCAGCAGCCCGCGGGACGGGCGAAATCAGCCCCAGCATTTT CASSPRDGRNQPQHF
TRBJ2-2 NA NA TRBV6-2/TRBV6-3 TGTGCCAGCAGCCTATCGTCCGGGGAGCTGTTTTTT CASSLSSGELFF
TRBJ2-7 NA NA TRBV19 TGTGCCAGTAGTATCCGGGGAATGTACGAGCAGTACTTC CASSIRGMYEQYF
TRBJ1-2 NA NA TRBV6-5 TGTGCCAGTCGTCTCCCCGGGACTGCTTATGGCTACACCTTC CASRLPGTAYGYTF
TRBJ1-2 NA once TRBV12-3/TRBV12-4 TGTGCCAGCAGTTTGGGCTGGAACTATGGCTACACCTTC CASSLGWNYGYTF
TRBJ1-3 NA NA TRBV6-5 TGTGCCAGCAGGGTTTGGGGCTCTGGAAACACCATATATTTT CASRVWGSGNTIYF
TRBJ1-2 NA NA TRBV18 TGTGCCAGCTCACCCCTAGACAGGCCCTCAGTGGATGGCTACACCTTC CASSPLDRPSVDGYTF
TRBJ1-1 TRBD1 NA TRBV11-2 TGTGCCAGCAGTCCAGGGGGCCCTGAAGCTTTCTTT CASSPGGPEAFF
TRBJ1-1 NA few TRBV7-3 TGTGCCAGCAGCCCTGGAGAGGAGAACACTGAAGCTTTCTTT CASSPGEENTEAFF
TRBJ2-5 TRBD2 NA TRBV19 TGTGCCAGTAGTTTGGTAGCGGGGTTCCAAGAGACCCAGTACTTC CASSLVAGFQETQYF
TRBJ2-7 NA NA TRBV2 TGTGCCAGCAACTCCAAGGGTGCCTCCTACGAGCAGTACTTC CASNSKGASYEQYF
TRBJ2-5 TRBD2 NA TRBV7-9 TGTGCCAGCAGCCCACCGGGACTAATACAAGAGACCCAGTACTTC CASSPPGLIQETQYF
TRBJ2-3 TRBD2 NA TRBV12-5 TGTGCTAGTCGGACTAGCGGAACAGATACGCAGTATTTT CASRTSGTDTQYF
TRBJ2-2 TRBD2 NA TRBV11-2 TGTGCCAGCAGCTTCGGACTAGCAGATCCCGGGGAGCTGTTTTTT CASSFGLADPGELFF
TRBJ1-1 NA once TRBV4-1 TGCGCCAGCAGCCACCCCGCCGCGGCAACTGAAGCTTTCTTT CASSHPAAATEAFF
TRBJ1-1 NA NA TRBV9 TGTGCCAGCAGCGTTTCAATGGCGAACACTGAAGCTTTCTTT CASSVSMANTEAFF
TRBJ1-2 NA few TRBV20-1 TGCAGTGCCCCACATAACTATGGCTACACCTTC CSAPHNYGYTF
TRBJ1-6 NA once TRBV28 TGTGCCAGCAGCTCCGACACATCAGGTGCACCCCTCCACTTT CASSSDTSGAPLHF
TRBJ2-7 TRBD2 NA TRBV18 TGTGCCAGCTCACCCTCTAGCGGGGGCTTCGGAGAGCAGTACTTC CASSPSSGGFGEQYF
TRBJ2-1 NA NA TRBV7-2 TGTGCCAGCGGGAGTCCGGGGGCCGTAGTGGGGCAAGAGCAGTTCTTC CASGSPGAVVGQEQFF
TRBJ2-7 TRBD2 NA TRBV27 TGTGCCAGCAGCCCGATGTGGGGGGGCTACGAGCAGTACTTC CASSPMWGGYEQYF
TRBJ1-1 NA NA TRBV27 TGTGCCAGCAGTTTATCAAGCGGATGGACTGAAGCTTTCTTT CASSLSSGWTEAFF
TRBJ2-7 NA NA TRBV2 TGTGCCAGCAGTGAGCAGGGCTACGAGCAGTACTTC CASSEQGYEQYF
TRBJ2-7 NA NA TRBV28 TGTGCCAGCAGTTTCCCCGAGGGTATGACCTACGAGCAGTACTTC CASSFPEGMTYEQYF
TRBJ2-1 NA NA TRBV9 TGTGCCAGCAGCGTGGCGGGACACCCTAACAATGAGCAGTTCTTC CASSVAGHPNNEQFF
TRBJ1-4 NA NA TRBV16 TGTGCCAGCAGCCCGGCAGGGTGGAATGAAAAACTGTTTTTT CASSPAGWNEKLFF
TRBJ2-3 NA NA TRBV7-3 TGTGCCAGCAGCTTAATCCCGGGGTGGAGCACAGATACGCAGTATTTT CASSLIPGWSTDTQYF
TRBJ2-1 TRBD2 NA TRBV10-1 TGCGCCAGCAGTACTAGCGGGGGAGGCAATGAGCAGTTCTTC CASSTSGGGNEQFF
TRBJ1-4 NA NA TRBV10-3 TGTGCCATCAGTGACCCACAGGGCGAGGATGAAAAACTGTTTTTT CAISDPQGEDEKLFF
TRBJ2-3 TRBD2 NA TRBV7-6 TGTGCCAGCAGCTTAGAGCTAGCGGCGACTACAGATACGCAGTATTTT CASSLELAATTDTQYF